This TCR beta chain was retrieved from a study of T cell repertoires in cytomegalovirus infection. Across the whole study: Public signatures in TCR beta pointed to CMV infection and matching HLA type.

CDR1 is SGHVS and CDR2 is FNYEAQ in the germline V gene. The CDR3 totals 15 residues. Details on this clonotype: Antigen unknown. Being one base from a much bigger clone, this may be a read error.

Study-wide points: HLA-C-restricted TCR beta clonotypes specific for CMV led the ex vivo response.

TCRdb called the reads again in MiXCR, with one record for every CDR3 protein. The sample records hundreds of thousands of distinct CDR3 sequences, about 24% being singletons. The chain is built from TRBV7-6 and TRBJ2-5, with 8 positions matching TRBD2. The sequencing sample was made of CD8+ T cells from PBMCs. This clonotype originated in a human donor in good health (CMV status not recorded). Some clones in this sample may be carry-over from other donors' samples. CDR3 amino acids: CVSSKLAGPKETQYF. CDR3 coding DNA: TGTGTCAGCAGCAAATTAGCGGGGCCGAAAGAGACCCAGTACTTC.